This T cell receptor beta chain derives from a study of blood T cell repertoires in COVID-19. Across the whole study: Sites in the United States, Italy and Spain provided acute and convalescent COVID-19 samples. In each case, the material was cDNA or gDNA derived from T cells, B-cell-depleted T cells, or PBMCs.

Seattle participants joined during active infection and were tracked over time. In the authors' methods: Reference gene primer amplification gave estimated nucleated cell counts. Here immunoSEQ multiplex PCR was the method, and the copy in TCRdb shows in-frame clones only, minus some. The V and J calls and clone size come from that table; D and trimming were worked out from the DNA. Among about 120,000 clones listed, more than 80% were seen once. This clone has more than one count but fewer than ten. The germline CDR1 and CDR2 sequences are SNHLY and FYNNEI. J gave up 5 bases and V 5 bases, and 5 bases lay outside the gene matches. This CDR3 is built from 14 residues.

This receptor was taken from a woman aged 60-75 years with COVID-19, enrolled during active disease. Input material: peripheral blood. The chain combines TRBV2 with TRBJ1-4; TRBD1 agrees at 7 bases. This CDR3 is CASSSGQPNEKLFF. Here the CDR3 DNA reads TGTGCCAGCAGTTCGGGACAGCCGAATGAAAAACTGTTTTTT.